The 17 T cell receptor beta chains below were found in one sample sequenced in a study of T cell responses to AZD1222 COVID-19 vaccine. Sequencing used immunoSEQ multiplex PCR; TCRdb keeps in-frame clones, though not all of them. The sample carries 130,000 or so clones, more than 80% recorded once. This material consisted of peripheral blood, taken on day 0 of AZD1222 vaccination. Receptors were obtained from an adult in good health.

The CDR3 DNA sequence: TGTGCCAGCAGCTTTTCAGGGAGCTCTGGGGCCAACGTCCTGACTTTC. Its protein is CASSFSGSSGANVLTF. The rearrangement joins TRBV7-3 to TRBJ2-6, with D perhaps given as TRBD1 or TRBD2 (5 bases each). V gave up 3 bases and J gave up 0 bases, with 9 bases separating them. CDR3 length equals 16 residues. Germline CDR1 and CDR2: SGHTA and FQGTGA.

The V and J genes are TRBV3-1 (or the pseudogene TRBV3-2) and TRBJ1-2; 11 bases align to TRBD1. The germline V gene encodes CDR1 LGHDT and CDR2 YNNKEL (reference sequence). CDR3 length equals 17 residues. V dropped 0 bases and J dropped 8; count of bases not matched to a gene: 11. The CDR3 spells CASSQDGQGALFKGYTF. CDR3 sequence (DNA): TGTGCCAGCAGCCAAGACGGACAGGGGGCATTGTTTAAGGGCTACACCTTC.

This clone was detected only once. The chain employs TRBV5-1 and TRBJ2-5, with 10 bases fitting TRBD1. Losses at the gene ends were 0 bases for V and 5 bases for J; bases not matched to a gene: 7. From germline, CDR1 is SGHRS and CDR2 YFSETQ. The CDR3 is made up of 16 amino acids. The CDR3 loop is CASSLGPTGGGETQYF. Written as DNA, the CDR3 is TGCGCCAGCAGCTTGGGCCCGACAGGGGGCGGGGAGACCCAGTACTTC.

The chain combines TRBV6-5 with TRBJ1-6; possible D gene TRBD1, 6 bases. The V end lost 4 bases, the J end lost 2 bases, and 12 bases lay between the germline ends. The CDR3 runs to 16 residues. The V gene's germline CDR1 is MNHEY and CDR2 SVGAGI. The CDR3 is CASSFDRFTYNSPLHF. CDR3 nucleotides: TGTGCCAGCAGTTTCGACAGGTTTACCTATAATTCACCCCTCCACTTT.

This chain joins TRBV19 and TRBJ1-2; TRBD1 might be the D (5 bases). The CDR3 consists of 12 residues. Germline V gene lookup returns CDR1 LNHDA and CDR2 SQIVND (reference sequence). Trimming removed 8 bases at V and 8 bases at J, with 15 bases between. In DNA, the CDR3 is TGTGCCAGTTCGATGAGGGGAGAAGGCTACACCTTC. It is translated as CASSMRGEGYTF.

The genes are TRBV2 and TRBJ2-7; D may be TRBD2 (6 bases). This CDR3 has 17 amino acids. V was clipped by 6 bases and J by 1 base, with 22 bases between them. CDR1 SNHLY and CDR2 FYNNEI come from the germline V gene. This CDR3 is CASSSPRGSTISYEQYF. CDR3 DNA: TGTGCCAGCAGCTCCCCGCGGGGCAGTACGATTTCCTACGAGCAGTACTTC.

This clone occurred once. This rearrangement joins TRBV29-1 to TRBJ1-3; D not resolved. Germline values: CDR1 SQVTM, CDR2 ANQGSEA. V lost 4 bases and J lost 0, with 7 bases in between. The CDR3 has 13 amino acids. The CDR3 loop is CSVVTSSGNTIYF. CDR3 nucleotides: TGCAGCGTTGTGACAAGCTCTGGAAACACCATATATTTT.

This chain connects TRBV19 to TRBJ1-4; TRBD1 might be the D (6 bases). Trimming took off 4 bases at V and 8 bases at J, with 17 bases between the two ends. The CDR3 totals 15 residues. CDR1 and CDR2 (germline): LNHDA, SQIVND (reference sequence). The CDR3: CASSSPGAGNEKLFF. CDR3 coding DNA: TGTGCCAGTAGTAGCCCGGGGGCAGGGAACGAAAAACTGTTTTTT. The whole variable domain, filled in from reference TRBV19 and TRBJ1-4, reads DGGITQSPKYLFRKEGQNVTLSCEQNLNHDAMYWYRQDPGQGLRLIYYSQIVNDFQKGDIAEGYSVSREKKESFPLTVTSAQKNPTAFYLCASSSPGAGNEKLFFGSGTQLSVL.

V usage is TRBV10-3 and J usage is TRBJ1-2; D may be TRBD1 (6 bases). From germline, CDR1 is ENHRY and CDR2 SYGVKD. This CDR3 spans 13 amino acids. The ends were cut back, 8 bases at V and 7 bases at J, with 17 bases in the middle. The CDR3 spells CAIGGRTDGGYTF. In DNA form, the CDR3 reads TGTGCCATCGGGGGCAGAACAGACGGTGGCTACACCTTC.

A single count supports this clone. CDR3 nucleotides: TGCAGCGTTGGACAGACCGGCGGTGGCTACACCTTC. Residues: CSVGQTGGGYTF. The V call is TRBV29-1, the J call TRBJ1-2; D might be TRBD1 (5 bases). The CDR3 is 12 residues long. V was cut by 4 bases and J by 7 bases, with 13 bases left in between. Germline V gene data show CDR1 as SQVTM and CDR2 as ANQGSEA.

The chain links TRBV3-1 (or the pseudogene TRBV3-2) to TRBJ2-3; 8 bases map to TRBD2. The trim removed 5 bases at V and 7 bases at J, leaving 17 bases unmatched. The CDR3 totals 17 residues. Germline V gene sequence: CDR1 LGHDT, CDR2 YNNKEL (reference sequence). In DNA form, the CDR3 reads TGTGCCAGCAGCGCCCGCGGGGGGCCATTGAGGAAAAATACGCAGTATTTT. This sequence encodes CASSARGGPLRKNTQYF.

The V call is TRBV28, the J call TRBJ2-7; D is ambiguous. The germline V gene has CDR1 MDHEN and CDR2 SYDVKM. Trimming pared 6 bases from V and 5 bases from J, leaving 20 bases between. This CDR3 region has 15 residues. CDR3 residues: CASSRTGWKRNEQYF. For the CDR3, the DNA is TGTGCCAGCAGCCGGACCGGGTGGAAGCGCAACGAGCAGTACTTC. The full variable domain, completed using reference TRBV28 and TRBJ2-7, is DVKVTQSSRYLVKRTGEKVFLECVQDMDHENMFWYRQDPGLGLRLIYFSYDVKMKEKGDIPEGYSVSREKKERFSLILESASTNQTSMYLCASSRTGWKRNEQYFGPGTRLTVT.

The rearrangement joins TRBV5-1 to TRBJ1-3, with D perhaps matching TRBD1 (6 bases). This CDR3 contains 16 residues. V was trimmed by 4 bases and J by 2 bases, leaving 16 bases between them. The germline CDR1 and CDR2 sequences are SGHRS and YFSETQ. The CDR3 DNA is TGCGCCAGCAGCCTAGGAGGGGGGATGACTGGAAACACCATATATTTT. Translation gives CASSLGGGMTGNTIYF.

The CDR3 DNA is TGTGCCAGCTCAGAGTCCCGGGATCAGCCCCAGCATTTT. Translation gives CASSESRDQPQHF. The chain is built from TRBV18 and TRBJ1-5; D is undetermined. The V end was cut by 5 bases, the J end by 5 bases, with 10 bases between. The germline V gene has CDR1 KGHSH and CDR2 LQKENI. The CDR3 extends over 13 amino acids.

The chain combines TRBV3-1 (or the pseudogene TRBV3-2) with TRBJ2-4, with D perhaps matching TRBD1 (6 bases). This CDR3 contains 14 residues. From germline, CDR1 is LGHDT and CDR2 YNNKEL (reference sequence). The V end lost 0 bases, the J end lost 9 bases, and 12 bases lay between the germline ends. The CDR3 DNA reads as TGTGCCAGCAGCCAAGAGGACAGAATAGGCATTCAGTACTTC. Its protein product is CASSQEDRIGIQYF.

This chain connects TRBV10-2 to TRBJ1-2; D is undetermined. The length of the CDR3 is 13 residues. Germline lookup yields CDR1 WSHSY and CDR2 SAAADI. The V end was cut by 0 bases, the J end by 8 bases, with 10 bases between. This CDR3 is CASSESRRGGYTF. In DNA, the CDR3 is TGCGCCAGCAGTGAGTCCAGGCGTGGCGGCTACACCTTC.

The CDR3 DNA reads TGTGCCAGCAGTTCCTGGACACGAGGGGCCACTGAAGCTTTCTTT. Translation gives CASSSWTRGATEAFF. The chain employs TRBV27 and TRBJ1-1; D may be TRBD1 (5 bases). Germline V gene sequence: CDR1 MNHEY, CDR2 SMNVEV (reference sequence). This CDR3 has 15 residues. Trimming stripped 4 bases from V and 4 bases from J, with 16 bases between.